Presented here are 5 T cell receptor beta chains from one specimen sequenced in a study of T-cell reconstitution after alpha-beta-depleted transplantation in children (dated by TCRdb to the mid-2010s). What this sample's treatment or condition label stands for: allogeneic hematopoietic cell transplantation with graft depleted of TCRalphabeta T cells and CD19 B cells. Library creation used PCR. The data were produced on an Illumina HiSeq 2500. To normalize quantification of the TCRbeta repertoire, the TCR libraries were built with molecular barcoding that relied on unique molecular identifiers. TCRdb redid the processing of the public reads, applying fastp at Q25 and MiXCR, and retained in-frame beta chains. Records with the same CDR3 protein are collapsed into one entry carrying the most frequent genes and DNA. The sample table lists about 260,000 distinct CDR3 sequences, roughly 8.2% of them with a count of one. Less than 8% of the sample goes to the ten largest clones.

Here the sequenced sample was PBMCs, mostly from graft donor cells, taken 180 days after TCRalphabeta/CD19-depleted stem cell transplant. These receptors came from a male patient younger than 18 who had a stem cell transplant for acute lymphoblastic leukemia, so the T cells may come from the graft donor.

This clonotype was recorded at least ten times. The CDR3 loop is CASSLQGKGTEAFF. In nucleotides, the CDR3 is TGTGCCAGCAGTTTACAGGGAAAGGGGACTGAAGCTTTCTTT. The chain links TRBV6-5 to TRBJ1-1; tentatively, D is TRBD1 (6 bases). Germline loops: CDR1 MNHEY, CDR2 SVGAGI. V lost 4 bases to trimming and J lost 5 bases, with 14 bases between them. This CDR3 has 14 amino acids.

Written as DNA, the CDR3 is TGCGCCAGCAGCCCCCTAACGTTCGCTTCATATACGCAGTATTTT. Translated, it gives CASSPLTFASYTQYF. The J gene is TRBJ2-3, the V gene TRBV5-1, with D unclear. This CDR3 region has 15 residues. Deletions cut 4 bases from V and 7 bases from J, with 19 bases between. CDR1 and CDR2 (germline): SGHRS, YFSETQ.

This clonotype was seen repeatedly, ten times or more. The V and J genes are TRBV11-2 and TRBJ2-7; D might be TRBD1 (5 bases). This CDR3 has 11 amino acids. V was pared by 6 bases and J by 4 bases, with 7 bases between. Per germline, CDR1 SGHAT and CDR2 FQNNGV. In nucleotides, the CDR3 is TGTGCCAGCAGTCGACAGTACGAGCAGTACTTC. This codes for CASSRQYEQYF.

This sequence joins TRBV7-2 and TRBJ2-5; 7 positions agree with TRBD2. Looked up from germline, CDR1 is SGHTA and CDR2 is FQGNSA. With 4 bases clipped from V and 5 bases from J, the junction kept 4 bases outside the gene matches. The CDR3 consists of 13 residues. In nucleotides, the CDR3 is TGTGCCAGCAGCTCTGCCGGGAGGGAGACCCAGTACTTC. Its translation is CASSSAGRETQYF. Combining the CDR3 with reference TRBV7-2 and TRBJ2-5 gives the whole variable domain GAGVSQSPSNKVTEKGKDVELRCDPISGHTALYWYRQSLGQGLEFLIYFQGNSAPDKSGLPSDRFSAERTGGSVSTLTIQRTQQEDSAVYLCASSSAGRETQYFGPGTRLLVL.

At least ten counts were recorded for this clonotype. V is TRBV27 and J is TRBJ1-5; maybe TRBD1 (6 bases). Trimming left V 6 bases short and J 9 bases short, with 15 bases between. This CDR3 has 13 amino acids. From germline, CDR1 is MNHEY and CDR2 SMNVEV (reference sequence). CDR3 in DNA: TGTGCCAGCAGAGGCGGGGGCGGATGGCCCCAGCATTTT. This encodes CASRGGGGWPQHF.